Ten or more counts support the clone carrying this T cell receptor (beta chain). What it binds is not known. The data were taken from a study of T cells in Graves' hyperthyroidism and ophthalmopathy. General observations from the study: Ophthalmopathy was predicted by the model a median of roughly 6 months ahead of onset. Most thyroid clonotypes that were expanded above 0.001 also turned up in blood.

From RNA transcripts, TCR beta CDR3 regions were amplified. The primer set for the first-round RT-PCR of the TCR CDR3 was HTBI. A single record per CDR3 protein comes from TCRdb applying MiXCR to the multiplex PCR reads. The repertoire holds approximately 610,000 distinct CDR3 sequences, with over 12% as singletons. It was over 9.5 ml of fresh peripheral blood that supplied the PBMCs. The CDR3 contains 13 residues. V shed 6 bases, J shed 5 bases, and the junction held 7 bases outside the gene matches. From germline, CDR1 is MDHEN and CDR2 SYDVKM. The rearrangement uses TRBV28 and TRBJ2-7, with 7 nucleotides matching TRBD1. This clonotype was sampled from a woman in her thirties or forties with Graves' ophthalmopathy. What was sequenced was blood. As DNA, the CDR3 is TGTGCCAGCAGAAAGACAGGGTCAAACGAGCAGTACTTC. It translates to CASRKTGSNEQYF.